The 31 T cell receptor beta chains below come from one sample, sequenced in a study of cytomegalovirus exposure and HLA in healthy donors. The study ran its PCR with 60 Vbeta and 13 Jbeta primers. Assay: immunoSEQ multiplex PCR; the TCRdb copy retains only in-frame clones and omits some. This table has fewer than 200,000 clones, about three quarters appearing once. The sequenced material came from PBMCs. These receptors were collected from a woman between 50 and 59 years old in good health and CMV-seropositive.

The chain is built from TRBV2 and TRBJ1-1, with 7 bases aligning to TRBD1. V shed 4 bases, J shed 0 bases, and the junction held 2 bases outside the gene matches. Germline CDR1 and CDR2: SNHLY and FYNNEI. The CDR3 runs 14 residues. CDR3 residues: CASSVTGMNTEAFF. Written as DNA, the CDR3 is TGTGCCAGCAGTGTGACAGGGATGAACACTGAAGCTTTCTTT.

This chain joins TRBV7-6 and TRBJ2-1; 8 bases are a match to TRBD2. The J segment lost 1 base and the V segment lost 5 bases, leaving 4 bases of the junction unmatched. Per the germline V gene, CDR1 is SGHVS and CDR2 is FNYEAQ. This CDR3 region has 15 residues. The CDR3 here is CASSKTGGSYNEQFF. The CDR3 nucleotides are TGTGCCAGCAGCAAGACGGGGGGGTCCTACAATGAGCAGTTCTTC.

The V and J genes are TRBV10-3 and TRBJ1-1, with D perhaps matching TRBD1 (5 bases). V was pared by 4 bases and J by 1 base, with 7 bases between. Germline assignment: CDR1 ENHRY and CDR2 SYGVKD. The length of the CDR3 is 13 residues. DNA for the CDR3: TGTGCCATCAGTGTCGGGGGGAACACTGAAGCTTTCTTT. Amino acid sequence: CAISVGGNTEAFF.

This clone was counted between two and nine times. The V call is TRBV9, the J call TRBJ2-3; TRBD2 matches 14 bases. The V and J ends lost 4 bases and 3 bases, in that order; junction bases with no gene match: 7. Germline V gene sequence: CDR1 SGDLS, CDR2 YYNGEE. CDR3 length: 17 amino acids. The CDR3 nucleotides read TGTGCCAGCAGCAGAGGGACTAGCGGGAGTGGGACAGATACGCAGTATTTT. This codes for CASSRGTSGSGTDTQYF.

The chain is built from TRBV7-9 and TRBJ2-3; D possibly corresponds to TRBD2 (6 bases). Trimming took 5 bases from V and 1 from J, leaving 13 bases between them. There are 15 residues in the CDR3. Germline V gives CDR1 SEHNR, CDR2 FQNEAQ (reference sequence). The CDR3 spells CASSPPGLGTDTQYF. CDR3 bases: TGTGCCAGCAGCCCACCGGGACTGGGCACAGATACGCAGTATTTT.

This rearrangement joins TRBV9 to TRBJ2-1, with 10 bases lining up with TRBD2. The CDR3 totals 14 residues. The germline V gene encodes CDR1 SGDLS and CDR2 YYNGEE. V trimming: 3 bases; J trimming: 4 bases; junction bases outside the gene matches: 1. The CDR3 region has the DNA TGTGCCAGCAGCGCTAGCGGGGGTTACAATGAGCAGTTCTTC. Translated: CASSASGGYNEQFF.

J is TRBJ2-1 and V is TRBV4-1; a weak D match, TRBD2 (5 bases). The CDR3 has 16 residues. V was shortened by 1 base and J by 5 bases, with 15 bases between the two germline ends. Germline values: CDR1 MGHRA, CDR2 YSYEKL. CDR3 sequence: CASSQVGGLLDNEQFF. For the CDR3, the DNA is TGCGCCAGCAGCCAAGTAGGAGGTCTCCTTGACAATGAGCAGTTCTTC.

This chain connects TRBV7-9 to TRBJ1-1; maybe TRBD1 (6 bases). The ends were cut back, 7 bases at V and 7 bases at J, with 19 bases in the middle. The CDR3 spans 14 residues. Germline CDR1 SEHNR, CDR2 FQNEAQ (reference sequence). The CDR3 nucleotides read TGTGCCAGCACCCTTACCGGGACACAGGATGAAGCTTTCTTT. Its translation: CASTLTGTQDEAFF.

The chain links TRBV6-5 to TRBJ1-1; the D is unclear. Germline lookup yields CDR1 MNHEY and CDR2 SVGAGI. CDR3 length: 13 amino acids. V dropped 2 bases and J dropped 1 base, with 5 bases sitting between them. The CDR3 reads CASSYAPNTEAFF. The CDR3, as DNA: TGTGCCAGCAGTTACGCGCCGAACACTGAAGCTTTCTTT.

V is TRBV11-2 and J is TRBJ1-1; tentative D call: TRBD1 (6 bases). Looked up from germline, CDR1 is SGHAT and CDR2 is FQNNGV. Trimming shortened V by 5 bases and J by 1 base, and 11 bases separated the two germline ends. CDR3 size: 14 residues. The CDR3 DNA is TGTGCCAGCAGCGCGAGGGGGACGAACACTGAAGCTTTCTTT. Encoded protein: CASSARGTNTEAFF.

The chain employs TRBV29-1 and TRBJ2-1, with 7 bases lining up with TRBD2. Germline V gene data show CDR1 as SQVTM and CDR2 as ANQGSEA. Losses at the gene ends were 7 bases for V and 12 bases for J; bases not matched to a gene: 15. CDR3 size: 13 residues. DNA for the CDR3: TGCAGCGGGTGGTCCGCTAGCGGCCACGGGCAGTTCTTC. Its protein is CSGWSASGHGQFF.

The J gene is TRBJ1-4, the V gene TRBV27; weak D call: TRBD1 (5 bases). CDR3 length: 15 residues. CDR1 MNHEY and CDR2 SMNVEV come from the germline V gene (reference sequence). The V and J ends lost 3 bases and 0 bases respectively, with 8 bases between them. The CDR3 sequence is CASSLTAATNEKLFF. The CDR3 nucleotides read TGTGCCAGCAGTTTGACAGCCGCAACTAATGAAAAACTGTTTTTT.

This chain connects TRBV4-1 to TRBJ1-1; 8 nucleotides align to TRBD1. The CDR3 spans 17 residues. Germline V gene lookup returns CDR1 MGHRA and CDR2 YSYEKL. The V segment lost 0 bases and the J segment 4 bases; nucleotides outside the gene matches: 10. The CDR3 DNA follows: TGCGCCAGCAGCCAAGACTGGACAGGGAGGAGGAGCACTGAAGCTTTCTTT. This gives the protein CASSQDWTGRRSTEAFF.

The chain recombines TRBV7-6 with TRBJ1-6; 7 bases map to TRBD1. The germline V gene encodes CDR1 SGHVS and CDR2 FNYEAQ. The CDR3 covers 16 residues. V shed 5 bases, J shed 5 bases, and the junction held 9 bases outside the gene matches. CDR3 in amino acids: CASSQDRNYHNSPLHF. The CDR3 DNA reads as TGTGCCAGCAGCCAGGACAGGAACTACCATAATTCACCCCTCCACTTT.

This chain joins TRBV7-2 and TRBJ2-7, with D possibly being TRBD1 (5 bases). Germline CDR1 reads SGHTA; CDR2 reads FQGNSA. V lost 3 bases and J lost 1, with 7 bases in between. CDR3 length: 13 residues. The CDR3 DNA sequence: TGTGCCAGCAGCTTTACAGGTTCCTACGAGCAGTACTTC. The encoded protein is CASSFTGSYEQYF.

This clone was seen once. V gene TRBV5-4 combines with J gene TRBJ2-1; tentative D call: TRBD1 (5 bases). CDR3 length: 12 residues. V was pared by 4 bases and J by 10 bases, with 12 bases between. CDR1 is SGHNT and CDR2 is YYREEE in the germline V gene (reference sequence). In DNA, the CDR3 is TGTGCCAGCAGCCTAGACAGTTACGAGCAGTTCTTC. Amino acids: CASSLDSYEQFF.

The genes are TRBV15 and TRBJ1-1; 8 bases match TRBD1. The germline V gene encodes CDR1 LNHNV and CDR2 YYDKDF (reference sequence). V lost 1 base and J lost 4; bases outside the gene matches: 5. The CDR3 covers 15 residues. CDR3 protein: CATSRGGQGGTEAFF. The CDR3 bases are TGTGCCACCAGCAGAGGCGGACAGGGTGGCACTGAAGCTTTCTTT.

V and J are TRBV2 and TRBJ1-4; possibly TRBD1 for D (6 bases). The CDR3 covers 13 residues. The V end was cut by 9 bases, the J end by 3 bases, with 11 bases between. The V gene's germline CDR1 is SNHLY and CDR2 FYNNEI. CDR3 DNA: TGTGCCAGTAACAGGGCGGCTAATGAAAAACTGTTTTTT. It translates to CASNRAANEKLFF.

The V call is TRBV10-3, the J call TRBJ2-7, with 7 bases matching TRBD2. Germline V lookup: CDR1 ENHRY, CDR2 SYGVKD. V shed 6 bases, J shed 6 bases, and the junction held 11 bases outside the gene matches. The CDR3 totals 14 residues. This CDR3 is CAIRPGGREAEQYF. CDR3 DNA sequence: TGTGCCATCAGACCCGGTGGACGGGAGGCCGAGCAGTACTTC.

The chain links TRBV5-1 to TRBJ2-2; D call uncertain. This CDR3 region has 14 residues. The V gene's germline CDR1 is SGHRS and CDR2 YFSETQ. V lost 4 bases and J 4 bases, leaving 11 bases between the germline ends. CDR3 residues: CASSKETGTGELFF. In DNA form, the CDR3 reads TGCGCCAGCAGCAAAGAGACGGGCACCGGGGAGCTGTTTTTT.

This clone was counted a few times. The J gene is TRBJ2-5, the V gene TRBV9, with 12 bases that match TRBD2. There are 15 residues in the CDR3. Germline V lookup: CDR1 SGDLS, CDR2 YYNGEE. V shed 0 bases and J 7 bases; nucleotides not matched to a gene: 4. The CDR3 nucleotides read TGTGCCAGCAGCGTAGGGACTAGCGGGGCGACGACCCAGTACTTC. The encoded protein is CASSVGTSGATTQYF. The variable domain in full, with the rest retrieved from reference TRBV9 and TRBJ2-5, is DSGVTQTPKHLITATGQRVTLRCSPRSGDLSVYWYQQSLDQGLQFLIQYYNGEERAKGNILERFSAQQFPDLHSELNLSSLELGDSALYFCASSVGTSGATTQYFGPGTRLLVL.

V gene TRBV5-6 combines with J gene TRBJ1-2; TRBD1 is a possible D gene (5 bases). Looked up from germline, CDR1 is SGHDT and CDR2 is YYEEEE. The CDR3 extends over 13 amino acids. V was cut by 4 bases and J by 4 bases, with 11 bases left in between. The CDR3 protein is CASSKWGGYGYTF. The CDR3 DNA reads TGTGCCAGCAGCAAGTGGGGCGGCTATGGCTACACCTTC.

The chain links TRBV5-1 to TRBJ2-3, with D possibly being TRBD2 (7 bases). The germline gives CDR1 SGHRS, CDR2 YFSETQ. V shed 7 bases and J shed 4 bases, with 16 bases lying between them. This CDR3 region has 14 residues. The CDR3 DNA follows: TGCGCCAGCGGAAGGGGGGGGGCGGCAGATACGCAGTATTTT. Its translation is CASGRGGAADTQYF.

The chain has TRBV20-1 and TRBJ2-7; perhaps TRBD1 as D (5 bases). The germline CDR1 and CDR2 sequences are DFQATT and SNEGSKA (reference sequence). CDR3 length equals 11 residues. The V and J ends lost 2 bases and 3 bases respectively, with 5 bases between them. The CDR3 coding sequence is TGCAGTGCTAGACAGGGCTACGAGCAGTACTTC. It specifies CSARQGYEQYF.

J is TRBJ1-3 and V is TRBV5-1, with a tentative D call TRBD1 (6 bases). CDR3 size: 15 residues. Trimming took off 0 bases at V and 2 bases at J, with 9 bases between the two ends. The germline V gene has CDR1 SGHRS and CDR2 YFSETQ. The CDR3 loop reads CASSLDRVTGNTIYF. The CDR3 DNA is TGCGCCAGCAGCTTGGACAGGGTCACTGGAAACACCATATATTTT.

The chain combines TRBV5-1 with TRBJ2-7; D unresolved. Trimming took off 5 bases at V and 6 bases at J, with 12 bases between the two ends. This CDR3 comprises 12 residues. Germline CDR1 SGHRS, CDR2 YFSETQ. CDR3 region: CASSPGHGEQYF. CDR3 nucleotides: TGCGCCAGCAGTCCAGGTCACGGCGAGCAGTACTTC.

V usage is TRBV5-1 and J usage is TRBJ2-7, with D perhaps matching TRBD1 (6 bases). V shed 0 bases and J shed 1 base, with 11 bases lying between them. The CDR3 is 15 amino acids. Germline CDR1 and CDR2: SGHRS and YFSETQ. CDR3 sequence: CASSLAGGRSYEQYF. CDR3 coding DNA: TGCGCCAGCAGCTTGGCTGGGGGCCGTTCCTACGAGCAGTACTTC.

This clone was found once. The chain uses TRBV7-2 and TRBJ2-3; TRBD1 agrees at 7 bases. Germline CDR1 SGHTA, CDR2 FQGNSA. The CDR3 loop spans 17 amino acids. Trimming took 2 bases from V and 6 from J; bases not matched to a gene: 14. The CDR3 loop reads CASSLTEGGRMGDTQYF. DNA of the CDR3: TGTGCCAGCAGCTTAACGGAAGGGGGCCGAATGGGGGATACGCAGTATTTT. Based on the CDR3 plus reference TRBV7-2 and TRBJ2-3, the full variable domain is GAGVSQSPSNKVTEKGKDVELRCDPISGHTALYWYRQSLGQGLEFLIYFQGNSAPDKSGLPSDRFSAERTGGSVSTLTIQRTQQEDSAVYLCASSLTEGGRMGDTQYFGPGTRLTVL.

The chain employs TRBV1 and TRBJ1-1. TRBV1 is annotated as a pseudogene. The CDR3 is made up of 17 amino acids. The CDR3 DNA follows: TGCACCAGCAGCCAAGATCGTAGGACTCTAATGAACACTGAAGCTTTCTTT. This translates into CTSSQDRRTLMNTEAFF.

V gene TRBV6-1 combines with J gene TRBJ1-2; TRBD1 aligns across 10 bases. Germline V lookup: CDR1 MNHNS, CDR2 SASEGT. This CDR3 contains 16 residues. Trimming cost V 4 bases and J 3 bases; bases outside gene matches: 8. This CDR3 reads CASSVPWGTGDYGYTF. Written as DNA, the CDR3 is TGTGCCAGCAGTGTTCCTTGGGGGACAGGGGACTATGGCTACACCTTC.

The rearrangement uses TRBV18 and TRBJ2-7, with 7 nucleotides matching TRBD1. The junction had 6 bases not matched to a gene; V was cut back by 3 bases and J by 4 bases. CDR3 length: 14 amino acids. The germline V gene encodes CDR1 KGHSH and CDR2 LQKENI. Here the CDR3 reads CASSPQTGLYEQYF. The DNA of the CDR3 is TGTGCCAGCTCACCGCAGACAGGGCTGTACGAGCAGTACTTC.